Below, 7 T cell receptor beta chains from the same sample are listed, as sequenced in a study of spatial heterogeneity in lung cancer. From the 5' RACE reads, TCRdb called clonotypes with MiXCR, one entry per CDR3 protein. The sample carries under 80,000 distinct CDR3 sequences, about 6.6% recorded once. Time point specified: sample taken at primary tumor resection. This sample comprised PBMCs, obtained at surgery. These receptors all come from a female donor with early-stage non-small cell lung cancer.

With regard to this clonotype: This may come from a read error, since a much larger clone is one base off. The chain combines TRBV13 with TRBJ2-7; TRBD1 matches 11 bases. Germline V CDR1 and CDR2: PRHDT, FYEKMQ (reference sequence). CDR3 length: 15 residues. CDR3 loop: CASSSRDRGTYAQYF. In DNA, the CDR3 is TGTGCCAGCAGCTCCCGGGACAGGGGGACCTACGCGCAGTACTTC.

This clonotype was detected ten times or more. V and J are TRBV27 and TRBJ2-7, with 8 bases that match TRBD2. The germline V gene has CDR1 MNHEY and CDR2 SMNVEV (reference sequence). With V trimmed by 2 bases and J by 6 bases, 9 bases remained unmatched. The length of the CDR3 is 15 residues. The DNA for the CDR3 is TGTGCCAGCAGTTTAATAGCGGGGTCCCCATTCGAGCAGTACGTC. This codes for CASSLIAGSPFEQYV.

The chain links TRBV20-1 to TRBJ2-7, with TRBD2 identical over 11 bases. This CDR3 is 16 amino acids long. Germline trimming cut 6 bases from V and 3 bases from J; bases unmatched to any gene: 13. The V gene's germline CDR1 is DFQATT and CDR2 SNEGSKA (reference sequence). CDR3 in amino acids: CSASPSGGSYFYEQYV. CDR3 coding DNA: TGCAGTGCCAGTCCTAGCGGGGGGTCTTACTTCTACGAGCAGTACGTC.

This clonotype was counted many times. This sequence joins TRBV5-1 and TRBJ1-6; 7 nucleotides agree with TRBD1. The length of the CDR3 is 17 residues. Germline lookup yields CDR1 SGHRS and CDR2 YFSETQ. Trimming at V came to 2 bases and at J to 5 bases, leaving 10 bases not matched to a gene. The CDR3 region is CASSLPTGDWHNSPLHF. In DNA, the CDR3 is TGCGCCAGCAGCTTACCTACAGGGGATTGGCATAATTCACCCCTCCACTTT.

This clonotype was counted ten times or more. The CDR3 DNA sequence: TGTGCCAGCTCACCTATGGGACAGGGGACGAGTCAGCCCCAGCATTTT. This translates into CASSPMGQGTSQPQHF. The chain combines TRBV18 with TRBJ1-5, with 10 bases fitting TRBD1. Germline V gene data show CDR1 as KGHSH and CDR2 as LQKENI. The CDR3 length is 16 residues. V lost 3 bases, J lost 6 bases, and 8 bases stayed unmatched.

The chain links TRBV24-1 to TRBJ1-5; possibly TRBD1 for D (5 bases). The length of the CDR3 is 16 residues. The V gene's germline CDR1 is KGHDR and CDR2 SFDVKD. V gave up 0 bases and J gave up 1 base, with 9 bases separating them. The CDR3 reads CATSDLAGPSNQPQHF. CDR3 DNA: TGTGCCACCAGTGATTTGGCAGGGCCGAGCAATCAGCCCCAGCATTTT.

This clonotype was seen only a few times. V usage is TRBV6-5 and J usage is TRBJ2-3; D uncertain. V was trimmed by 0 bases and J by 4 bases, leaving 5 bases between them. CDR3 length equals 13 residues. Germline-derived CDR1 and CDR2 are MNHEY and SVGAGI. The CDR3 region is CASSYSISDTQYF. The CDR3 region has the DNA TGTGCCAGCAGTTACTCGATTTCAGATACGCAGTATTTT.